This entry is about one TCR beta chain. Antigen specificity is unknown. Using immunoSEQ multiplex PCR, the repertoire was profiled, and TCRdb retains in-frame clones only, with some absent. The sample yields 20,000 to 30,000 clones, about 75% seen once. The entry originates in a study of radiotherapy plus CTLA-4 blockade in lung cancer. Study in general: Objective responses were observed in approximately 17% of patients, and disease control was achieved by approximately 30%. The study, taken as a whole, reports: Radiotherapy with ipilimumab was followed by blood expansion of tumor-derived clones.

Germline V gene sequence: CDR1 WSHSY, CDR2 SAAADI. V gave up 6 bases and J gave up 6 bases; unmatched junction bases: 5. The CDR3 runs 13 residues. This specimen was peripheral blood, taken from a patient treated with radiotherapy plus ipilimumab. J is TRBJ2-1 and V is TRBV10-2, with TRBD2 identical over 7 bases. This sequence originates from a human donor with non-small cell lung cancer that progressed on radiotherapy plus ipilimumab. The CDR3 here is CASRWDYSNEQFF. CDR3 DNA sequence: TGCGCCAGCAGATGGGACTATTCCAATGAGCAGTTCTTC.